What follows is one TCR beta chain and its context. Patients at the Seattle site were enrolled during active infection and followed longitudinally. This sample stems from a study of blood T cell repertoires in COVID-19. Study-wide context: Specimens from acute and convalescent COVID-19 originated in the United States, Italy and Spain. Nucleic acid was either cDNA or gDNA, and it came from T cells, B-cell-depleted T cells, or PBMCs.

Original analysis: Scientists estimated how many nucleated cells there were by amplifying reference gene primers. The data were produced by immunoSEQ multiplex PCR, yet TCRdb's version contains in-frame clones alone and is incomplete. That table gives V, J and clone size, and the DNA gave D and trimming. The sample carries about 300,000 clones, about 90% recorded once. Looked up from germline, CDR1 is MDHEN and CDR2 is SYDVKM. The CDR3 has 15 residues. The V and J ends lost 7 bases and 0 bases respectively, with 15 bases between them. The source is a woman in her 30s with COVID-19, enrolled during active disease. Material: peripheral blood. V and J are TRBV28 and TRBJ2-5; D not certain. CDR3 in DNA: TGTGCCAGCACTCCGACTCTTGGGTACCAAGAGACCCAGTACTTC. The encoded protein is CASTPTLGYQETQYF.